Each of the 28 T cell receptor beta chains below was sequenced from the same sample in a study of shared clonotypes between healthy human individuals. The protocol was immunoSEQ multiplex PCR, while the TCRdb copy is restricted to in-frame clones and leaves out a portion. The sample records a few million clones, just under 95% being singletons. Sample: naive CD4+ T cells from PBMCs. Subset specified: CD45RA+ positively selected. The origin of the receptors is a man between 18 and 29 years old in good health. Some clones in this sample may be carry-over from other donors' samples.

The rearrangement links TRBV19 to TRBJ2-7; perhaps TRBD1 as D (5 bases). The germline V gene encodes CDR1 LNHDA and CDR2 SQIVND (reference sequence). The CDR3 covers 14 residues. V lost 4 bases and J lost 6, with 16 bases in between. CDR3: CASSNTGRAGEQYF. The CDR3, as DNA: TGTGCCAGTAGTAACACGGGCAGGGCAGGCGAGCAGTACTTC.

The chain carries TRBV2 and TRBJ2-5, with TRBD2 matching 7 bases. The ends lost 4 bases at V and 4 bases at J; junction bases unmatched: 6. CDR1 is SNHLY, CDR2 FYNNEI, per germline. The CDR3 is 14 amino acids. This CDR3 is CASSVLAVGETQYF. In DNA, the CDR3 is TGTGCCAGCAGTGTCCTAGCGGTGGGAGAGACCCAGTACTTC. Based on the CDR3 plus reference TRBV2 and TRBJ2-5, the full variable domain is EPEVTQTPSHQVTQMGQEVILRCVPISNHLYFYWYRQILGQKVEFLVSFYNNEISEKSEIFDDQFSVERPDGSNFTLKIRSTKLEDSAMYFCASSVLAVGETQYFGPGTRLLVL.

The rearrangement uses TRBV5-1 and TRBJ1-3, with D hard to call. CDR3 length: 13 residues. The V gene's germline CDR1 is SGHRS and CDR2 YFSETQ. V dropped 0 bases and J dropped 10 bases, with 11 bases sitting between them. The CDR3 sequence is CASSLGQANTIYF. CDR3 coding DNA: TGCGCCAGCAGCTTGGGGCAAGCGAATACCATATATTTT.

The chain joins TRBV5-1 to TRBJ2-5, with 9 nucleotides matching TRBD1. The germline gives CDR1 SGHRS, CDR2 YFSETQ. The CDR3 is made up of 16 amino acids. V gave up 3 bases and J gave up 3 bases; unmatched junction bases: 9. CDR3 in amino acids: CASSSALGQGKETQYF. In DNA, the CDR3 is TGCGCCAGCAGCTCGGCTCTGGGACAGGGTAAAGAGACCCAGTACTTC.

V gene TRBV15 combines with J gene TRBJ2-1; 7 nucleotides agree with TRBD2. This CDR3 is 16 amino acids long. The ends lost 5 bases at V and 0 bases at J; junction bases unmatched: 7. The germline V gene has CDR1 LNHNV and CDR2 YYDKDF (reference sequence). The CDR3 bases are TGTGCCACCAGCCCGACGACTAGCAGCTCCTACAATGAGCAGTTCTTC. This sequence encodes CATSPTTSSSYNEQFF.

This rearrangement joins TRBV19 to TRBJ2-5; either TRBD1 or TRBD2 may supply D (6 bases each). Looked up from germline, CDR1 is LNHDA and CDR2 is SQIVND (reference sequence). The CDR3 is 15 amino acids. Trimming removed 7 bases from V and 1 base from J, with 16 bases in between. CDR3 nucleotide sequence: TGTGCCAGTAAGGATATTGGGGGGCCCCAAGAGACCCAGTACTTC. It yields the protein CASKDIGGPQETQYF. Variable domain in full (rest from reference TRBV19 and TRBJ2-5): DGGITQSPKYLFRKEGQNVTLSCEQNLNHDAMYWYRQDPGQGLRLIYYSQIVNDFQKGDIAEGYSVSREKKESFPLTVTSAQKNPTAFYLCASKDIGGPQETQYFGPGTRLLVL.

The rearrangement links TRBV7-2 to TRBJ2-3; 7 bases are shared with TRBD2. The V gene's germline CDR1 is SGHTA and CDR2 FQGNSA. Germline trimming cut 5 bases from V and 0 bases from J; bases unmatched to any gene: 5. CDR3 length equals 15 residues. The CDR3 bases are TGTGCCAGCAGCCCGCTAGCGGTTAGCACAGATACGCAGTATTTT. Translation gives CASSPLAVSTDTQYF.

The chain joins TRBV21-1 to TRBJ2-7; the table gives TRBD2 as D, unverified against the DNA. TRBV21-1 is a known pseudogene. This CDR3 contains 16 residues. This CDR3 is CASAPPLAGGRNEQYF. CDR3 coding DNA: TGTGCCAGCGCCCCTCCACTAGCGGGAGGGCGCAACGAGCAGTACTTC.

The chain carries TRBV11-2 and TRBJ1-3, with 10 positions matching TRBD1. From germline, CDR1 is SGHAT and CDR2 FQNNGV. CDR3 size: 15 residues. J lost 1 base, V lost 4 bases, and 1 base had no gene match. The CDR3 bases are TGTGCCAGCAGCTGGGGACAGGGGTCTGGAAACACCATATATTTT. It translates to CASSWGQGSGNTIYF.

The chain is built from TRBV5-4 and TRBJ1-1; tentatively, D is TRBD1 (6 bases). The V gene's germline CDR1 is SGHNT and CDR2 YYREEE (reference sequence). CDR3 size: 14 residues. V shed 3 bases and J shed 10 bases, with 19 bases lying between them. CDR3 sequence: CASSSGGHPGLAFF. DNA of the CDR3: TGTGCCAGCAGCTCGGGGGGACACCCGGGCTTAGCTTTCTTT.

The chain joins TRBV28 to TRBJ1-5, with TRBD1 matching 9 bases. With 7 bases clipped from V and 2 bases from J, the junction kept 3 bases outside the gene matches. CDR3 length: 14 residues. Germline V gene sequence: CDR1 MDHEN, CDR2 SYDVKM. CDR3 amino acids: CASTRDRGNQPQHF. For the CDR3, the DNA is TGTGCCAGCACCAGGGACAGGGGCAATCAGCCCCAGCATTTT.

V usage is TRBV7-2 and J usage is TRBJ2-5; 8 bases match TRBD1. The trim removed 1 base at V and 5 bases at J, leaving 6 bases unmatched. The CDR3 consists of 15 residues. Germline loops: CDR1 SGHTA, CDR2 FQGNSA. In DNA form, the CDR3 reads TGTGCCAGCAGCTTAGAACAGGGGGTTTGGGAGACCCAGTACTTC. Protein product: CASSLEQGVWETQYF.

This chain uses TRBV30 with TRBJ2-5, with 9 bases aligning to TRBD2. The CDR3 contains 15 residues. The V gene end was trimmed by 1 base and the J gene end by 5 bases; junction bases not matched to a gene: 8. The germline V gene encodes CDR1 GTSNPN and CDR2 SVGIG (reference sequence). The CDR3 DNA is TGTGCCTGGAGTGCGGTAGCGGGAGCTAAGGAGACCCAGTACTTC. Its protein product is CAWSAVAGAKETQYF. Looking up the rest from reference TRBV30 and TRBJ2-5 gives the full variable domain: SQTIHQWPATLVQPVGSPLSLECTVEGTSNPNLYWYRQAAGRGLQLLFYSVGIGQISSEVPQNLSASRPQDRQFILSSKKLLLSDSGFYLCAWSAVAGAKETQYFGPGTRLLVL.

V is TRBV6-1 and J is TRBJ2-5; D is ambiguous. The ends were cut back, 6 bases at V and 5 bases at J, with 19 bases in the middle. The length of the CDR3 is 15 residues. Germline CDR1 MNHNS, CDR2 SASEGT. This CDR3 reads CASSRRSPLGETQYF. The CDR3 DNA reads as TGTGCCAGCAGCAGAAGGAGCCCCTTGGGGGAGACCCAGTACTTC.

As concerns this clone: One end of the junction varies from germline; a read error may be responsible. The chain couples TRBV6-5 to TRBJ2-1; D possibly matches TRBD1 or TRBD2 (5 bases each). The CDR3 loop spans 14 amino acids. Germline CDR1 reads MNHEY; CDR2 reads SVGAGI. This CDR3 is CATEKGSSYNEQFF. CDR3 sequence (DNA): TGCGCCACTGAGAAGGGGAGCTCCTACAATGAGCAGTTCTTC.

The CDR3 nucleotides are TGTGCCAGCAGCGTCATAGGGGATTTCACTGAAGCTTTCTTT. Its translation is CASSVIGDFTEAFF. This chain joins TRBV9 and TRBJ1-1, with a tentative D call TRBD1 (5 bases). V lost 2 bases and J 4 bases, leaving 12 bases between the germline ends. The CDR3 runs to 14 residues. Germline V lookup: CDR1 SGDLS, CDR2 YYNGEE.

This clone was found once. The CDR3 here is CASSSTGGTYEQYF. DNA for the CDR3: TGTGCCAGCAGCTCGACAGGGGGGACCTACGAGCAGTACTTC. The rearrangement joins TRBV6-1 to TRBJ2-7, with 9 nucleotides matching TRBD1. Germline V gene data show CDR1 as MNHNS and CDR2 as SASEGT. This CDR3 has 14 residues. The J segment lost 2 bases and the V segment lost 6 bases, leaving 5 bases of the junction unmatched.

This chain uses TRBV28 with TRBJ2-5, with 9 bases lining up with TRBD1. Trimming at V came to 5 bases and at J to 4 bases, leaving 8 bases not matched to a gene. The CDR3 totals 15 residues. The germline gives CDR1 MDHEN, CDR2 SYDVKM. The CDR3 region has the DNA TGTGCCAGCAGTGGTCCGGGACAGGGAGCAGAGACCCAGTACTTC. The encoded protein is CASSGPGQGAETQYF.

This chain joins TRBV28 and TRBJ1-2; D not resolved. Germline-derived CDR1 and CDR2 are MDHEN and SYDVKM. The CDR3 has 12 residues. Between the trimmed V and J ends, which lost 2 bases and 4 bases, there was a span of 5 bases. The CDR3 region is CASSLVTYGYTF. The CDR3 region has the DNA TGTGCCAGCAGTTTAGTTACCTATGGCTACACCTTC.

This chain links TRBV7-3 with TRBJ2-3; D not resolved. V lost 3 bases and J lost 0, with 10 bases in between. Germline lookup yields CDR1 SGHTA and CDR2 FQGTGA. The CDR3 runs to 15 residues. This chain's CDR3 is CASSFDSTSTDTQYF. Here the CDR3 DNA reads TGTGCCAGCAGCTTCGACTCCACTAGCACAGATACGCAGTATTTT.

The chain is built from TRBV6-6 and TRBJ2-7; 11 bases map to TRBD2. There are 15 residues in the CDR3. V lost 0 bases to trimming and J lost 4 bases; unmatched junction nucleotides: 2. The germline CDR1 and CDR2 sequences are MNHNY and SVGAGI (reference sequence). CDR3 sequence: CASSYSTSGTYEQYF. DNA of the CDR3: TGTGCCAGCAGTTACTCGACTAGCGGGACGTACGAGCAGTACTTC.

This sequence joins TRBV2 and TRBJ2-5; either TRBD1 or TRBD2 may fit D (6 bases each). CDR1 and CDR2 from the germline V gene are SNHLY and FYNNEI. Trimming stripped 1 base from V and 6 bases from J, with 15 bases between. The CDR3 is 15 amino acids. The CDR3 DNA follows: TGTGCCAGCAGTGAAGGGCGGAGGGGGGCCAAGACCCAGTACTTC. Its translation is CASSEGRRGAKTQYF.

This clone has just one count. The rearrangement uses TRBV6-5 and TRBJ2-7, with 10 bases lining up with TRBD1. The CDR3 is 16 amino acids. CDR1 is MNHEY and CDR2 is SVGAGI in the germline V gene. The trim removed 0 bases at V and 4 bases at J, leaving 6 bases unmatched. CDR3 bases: TGTGCCAGCAGTTACTCGATGACAGGGGGCGCGTACGAGCAGTACTTC. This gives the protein CASSYSMTGGAYEQYF.

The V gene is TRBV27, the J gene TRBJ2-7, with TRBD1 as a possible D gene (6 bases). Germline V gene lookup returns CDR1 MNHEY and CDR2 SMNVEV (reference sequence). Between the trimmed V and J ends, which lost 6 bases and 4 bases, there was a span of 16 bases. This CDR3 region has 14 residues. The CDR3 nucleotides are TGTGCCAGCAGGTCTTTTGGGGGCGGGTACGAGCAGTACTTC. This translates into CASRSFGGGYEQYF.

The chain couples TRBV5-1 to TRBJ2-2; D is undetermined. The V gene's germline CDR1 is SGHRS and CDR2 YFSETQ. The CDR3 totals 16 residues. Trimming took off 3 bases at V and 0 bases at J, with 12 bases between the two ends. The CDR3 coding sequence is TGCGCCAGCAGCTCCAAGGATAATCCGAACACCGGGGAGCTGTTTTTT. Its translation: CASSSKDNPNTGELFF.

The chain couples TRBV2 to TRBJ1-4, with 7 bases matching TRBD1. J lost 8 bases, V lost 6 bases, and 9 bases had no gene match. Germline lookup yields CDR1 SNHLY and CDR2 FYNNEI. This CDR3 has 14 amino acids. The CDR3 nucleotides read TGTGCCAGCAGCGAGGGAGGGGGCGGAGAAAAACTGTTTTTT. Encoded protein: CASSEGGGGEKLFF.

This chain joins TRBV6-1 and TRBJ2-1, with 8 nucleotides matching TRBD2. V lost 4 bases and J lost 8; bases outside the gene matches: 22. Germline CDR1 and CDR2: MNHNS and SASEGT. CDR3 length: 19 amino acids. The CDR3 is CASSGLQGLGAGARHEQFF. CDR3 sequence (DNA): TGTGCCAGCAGTGGCCTACAGGGTCTCGGAGCGGGGGCTAGGCATGAGCAGTTCTTC.

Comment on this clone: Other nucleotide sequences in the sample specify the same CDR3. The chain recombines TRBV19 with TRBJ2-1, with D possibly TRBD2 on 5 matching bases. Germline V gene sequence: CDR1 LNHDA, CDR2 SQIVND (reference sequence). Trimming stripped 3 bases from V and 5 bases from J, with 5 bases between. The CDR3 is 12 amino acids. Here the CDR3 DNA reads TGTGCCAGTAGTATCGGGGACAATGAGCAGTTCTTC. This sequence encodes CASSIGDNEQFF.